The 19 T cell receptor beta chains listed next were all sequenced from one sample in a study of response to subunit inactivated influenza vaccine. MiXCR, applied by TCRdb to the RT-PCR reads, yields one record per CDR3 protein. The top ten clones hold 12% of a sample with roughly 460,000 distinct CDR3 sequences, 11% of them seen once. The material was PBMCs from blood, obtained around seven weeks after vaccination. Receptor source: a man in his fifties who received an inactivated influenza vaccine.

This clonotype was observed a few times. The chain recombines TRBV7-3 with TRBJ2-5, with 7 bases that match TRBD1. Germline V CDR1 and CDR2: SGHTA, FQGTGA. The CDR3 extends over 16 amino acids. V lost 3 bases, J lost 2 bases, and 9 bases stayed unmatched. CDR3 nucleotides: TGTGCCAGCAGCTTGATGGGACAGAACATACAAGAGACCCAGTACTTC. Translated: CASSLMGQNIQETQYF.

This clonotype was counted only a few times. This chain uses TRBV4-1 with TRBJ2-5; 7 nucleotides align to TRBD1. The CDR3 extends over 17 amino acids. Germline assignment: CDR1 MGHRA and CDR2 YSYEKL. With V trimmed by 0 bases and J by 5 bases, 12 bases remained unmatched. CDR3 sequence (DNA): TGCGCCAGCAGCCAAGATAGTAACAGGGGCAACGGGGAGACCCAGTACTTC. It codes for CASSQDSNRGNGETQYF.

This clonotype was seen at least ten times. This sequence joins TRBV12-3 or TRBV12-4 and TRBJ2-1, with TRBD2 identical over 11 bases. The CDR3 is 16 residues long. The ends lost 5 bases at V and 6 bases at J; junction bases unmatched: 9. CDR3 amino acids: CASSPVGLAGGNEQFF. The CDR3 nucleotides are TGTGCCAGCAGTCCGGTGGGGCTAGCGGGAGGCAATGAGCAGTTCTTC.

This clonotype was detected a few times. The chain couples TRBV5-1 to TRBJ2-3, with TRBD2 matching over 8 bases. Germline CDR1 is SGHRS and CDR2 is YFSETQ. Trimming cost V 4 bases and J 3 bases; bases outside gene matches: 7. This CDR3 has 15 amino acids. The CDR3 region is CASSPALAGTDTQYF. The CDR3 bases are TGCGCCAGCAGCCCGGCATTAGCGGGAACAGATACGCAGTATTTT. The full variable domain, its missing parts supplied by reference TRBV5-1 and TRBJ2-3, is KAGVTQTPRYLIKTRGQQVTLSCSPISGHRSVSWYQQTPGQGLQFLFEYFSETQRNKGNFPGRFSGRQFSNSRSEMNVSTLELGDSALYLCASSPALAGTDTQYFGPGTRLTVL.

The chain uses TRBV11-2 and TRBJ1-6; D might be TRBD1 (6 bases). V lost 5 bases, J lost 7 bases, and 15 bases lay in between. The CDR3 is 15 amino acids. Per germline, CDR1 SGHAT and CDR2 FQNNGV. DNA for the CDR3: TGTGCCAGCAGCGTGGGGGGACACCGGAATTCACCCCTCCACTTT. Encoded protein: CASSVGGHRNSPLHF.

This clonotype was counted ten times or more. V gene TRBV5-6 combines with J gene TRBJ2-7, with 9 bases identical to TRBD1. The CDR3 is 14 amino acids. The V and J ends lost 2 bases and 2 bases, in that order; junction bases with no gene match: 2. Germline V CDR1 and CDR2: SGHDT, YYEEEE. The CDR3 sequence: CASSFRQGAYEQYF. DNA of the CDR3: TGTGCCAGCAGCTTTCGACAGGGGGCCTACGAGCAGTACTTC.

In DNA form, the CDR3 reads TGTGCCAGCAGACCCGGGACAGGGAGTTGGGATGAGCAGTTCTTC. Encoded protein: CASRPGTGSWDEQFF. The chain combines TRBV7-8 with TRBJ2-1, with TRBD1 matching over 9 bases. J was trimmed by 8 bases and V by 6 bases; bases with no gene match: 11. CDR3 length equals 15 residues. Germline V CDR1 and CDR2: SGHVS, FQNEAQ.

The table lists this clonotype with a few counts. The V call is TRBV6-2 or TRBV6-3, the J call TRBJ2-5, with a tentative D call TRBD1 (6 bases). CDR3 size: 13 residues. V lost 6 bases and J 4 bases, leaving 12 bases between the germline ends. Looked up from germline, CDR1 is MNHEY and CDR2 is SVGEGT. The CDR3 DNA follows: TGTGCCAGCAGAATAACAGGGATAGAGACCCAGTACTTC. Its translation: CASRITGIETQYF.

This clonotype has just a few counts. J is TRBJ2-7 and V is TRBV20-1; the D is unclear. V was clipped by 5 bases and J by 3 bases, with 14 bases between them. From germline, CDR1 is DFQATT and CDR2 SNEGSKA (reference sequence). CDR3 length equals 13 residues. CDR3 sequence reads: CSAPIRASYEQYF. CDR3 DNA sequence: TGCAGTGCTCCCATCCGGGCCAGCTACGAGCAGTACTTC.

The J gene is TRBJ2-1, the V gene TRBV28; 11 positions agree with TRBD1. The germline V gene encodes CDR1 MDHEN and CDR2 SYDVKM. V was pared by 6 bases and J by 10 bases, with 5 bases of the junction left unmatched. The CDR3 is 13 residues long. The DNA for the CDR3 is TGTGCCAGCAGCCGGACAGGGGGCTTGGAGCAGTTCTTC. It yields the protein CASSRTGGLEQFF.

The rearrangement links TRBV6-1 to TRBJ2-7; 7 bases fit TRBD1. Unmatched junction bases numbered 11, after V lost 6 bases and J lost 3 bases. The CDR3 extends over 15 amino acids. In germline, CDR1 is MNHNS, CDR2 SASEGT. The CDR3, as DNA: TGTGCCAGCAGCCCGACAGGGTTCTCTTACTACGAGCAGTACTTC. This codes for CASSPTGFSYYEQYF.

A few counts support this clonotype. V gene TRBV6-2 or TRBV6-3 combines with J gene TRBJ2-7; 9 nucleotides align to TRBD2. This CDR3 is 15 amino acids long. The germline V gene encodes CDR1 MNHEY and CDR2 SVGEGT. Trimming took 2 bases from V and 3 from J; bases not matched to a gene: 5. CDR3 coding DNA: TGTGCCAGCAGTTACAGTGGGACTAGCTACTACGAGCAGTACTTC. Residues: CASSYSGTSYYEQYF.

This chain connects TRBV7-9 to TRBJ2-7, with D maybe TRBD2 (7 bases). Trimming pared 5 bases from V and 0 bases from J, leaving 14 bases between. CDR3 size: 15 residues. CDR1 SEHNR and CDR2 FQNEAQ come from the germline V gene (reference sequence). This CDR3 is CASSRGAMVSYEQYF. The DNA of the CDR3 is TGTGCCAGCAGCCGGGGGGCGATGGTCTCCTACGAGCAGTACTTC.

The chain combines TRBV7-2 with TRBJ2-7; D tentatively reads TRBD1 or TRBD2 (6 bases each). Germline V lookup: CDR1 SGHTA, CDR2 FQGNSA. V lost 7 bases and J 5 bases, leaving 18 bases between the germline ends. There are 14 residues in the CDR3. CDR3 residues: CASTLSGGLDEQYF. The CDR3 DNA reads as TGTGCCAGCACCCTTAGTGGGGGGCTCGACGAGCAGTACTTC.

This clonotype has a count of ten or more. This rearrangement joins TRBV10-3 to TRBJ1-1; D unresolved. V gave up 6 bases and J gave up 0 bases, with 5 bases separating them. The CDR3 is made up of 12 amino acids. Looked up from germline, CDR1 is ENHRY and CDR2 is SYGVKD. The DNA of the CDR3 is TGTGCCATCAGAGGGATGAACACTGAAGCTTTCTTT. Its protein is CAIRGMNTEAFF.

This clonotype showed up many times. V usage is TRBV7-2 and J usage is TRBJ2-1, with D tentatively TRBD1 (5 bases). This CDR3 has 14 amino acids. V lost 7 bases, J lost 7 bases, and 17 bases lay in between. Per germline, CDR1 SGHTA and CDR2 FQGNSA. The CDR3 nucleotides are TGTGCCAGCAAACCAACACACTCAGGGAATGAGCAGTTCTTC. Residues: CASKPTHSGNEQFF. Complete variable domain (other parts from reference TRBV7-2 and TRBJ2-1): GAGVSQSPSNKVTEKGKDVELRCDPISGHTALYWYRQSLGQGLEFLIYFQGNSAPDKSGLPSDRFSAERTGGSVSTLTIQRTQQEDSAVYLCASKPTHSGNEQFFGPGTRLTVL.

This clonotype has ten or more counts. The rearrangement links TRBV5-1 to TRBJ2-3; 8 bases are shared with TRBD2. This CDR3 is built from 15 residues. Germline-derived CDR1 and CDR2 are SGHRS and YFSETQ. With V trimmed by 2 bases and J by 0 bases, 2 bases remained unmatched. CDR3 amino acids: CASSFSGASTDTQYF. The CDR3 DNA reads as TGCGCCAGCAGCTTTAGCGGGGCGAGCACAGATACGCAGTATTTT. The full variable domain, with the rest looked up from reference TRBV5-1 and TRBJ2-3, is KAGVTQTPRYLIKTRGQQVTLSCSPISGHRSVSWYQQTPGQGLQFLFEYFSETQRNKGNFPGRFSGRQFSNSRSEMNVSTLELGDSALYLCASSFSGASTDTQYFGPGTRLTVL.

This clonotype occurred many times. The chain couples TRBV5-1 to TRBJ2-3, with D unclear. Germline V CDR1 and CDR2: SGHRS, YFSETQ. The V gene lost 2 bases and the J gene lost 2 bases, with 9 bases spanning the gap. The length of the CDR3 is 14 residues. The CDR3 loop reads CASSLGASTDTQYF. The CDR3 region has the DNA TGCGCCAGCAGCTTAGGTGCGTCCACAGATACGCAGTATTTT.

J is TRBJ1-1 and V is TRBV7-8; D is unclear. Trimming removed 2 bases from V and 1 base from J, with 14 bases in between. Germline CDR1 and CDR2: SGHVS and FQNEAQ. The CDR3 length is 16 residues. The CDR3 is CASSLNILRGNTEAFF. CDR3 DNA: TGTGCCAGCAGCTTAAACATCCTACGGGGGAACACTGAAGCTTTCTTT.